Presented here are 10 T cell receptor beta chains from one specimen sequenced in a study of metastatic and nonmetastatic thyroid tumors. Every patient was untreated before thyroid surgery. TCRdb re-called clones from the PCR reads using MiXCR. This sample has roughly 34,000 clones; roughly a third occur once, and the top ten carry roughly 22%. Sequencing was performed on tumor tissue. The source is a female donor with papillary thyroid cancer or a benign thyroid nodule (not recorded which). Some clones in this sample may be carry-over from other donors' samples.

With respect to this clone: The junction differs from germline at one of its ends, possibly a read error. The chain couples TRBV20-1 to TRBJ2-7; 9 nucleotides match TRBD1. The CDR3 is 15 amino acids. CDR1 and CDR2 (germline): DFQATT, SNEGSKA (reference sequence). The CDR3 loop is CSARDPGTGYYEQYF. The CDR3 region has the DNA TGCAGTGCTCGAGACCCCGGGACAGGGTACTACGAGCAGTACTTC.

This clone was observed a handful of times. The rearrangement links TRBV19 to TRBJ1-1; D not resolved. Germline loops: CDR1 LNHDA, CDR2 SQIVND (reference sequence). The CDR3 is 13 amino acids. V gave up 1 base and J gave up 3 bases, with 6 bases separating them. The CDR3 nucleotides are TGTGCCAGTAGTATAGCGTACGACACTGAAGCTTTCTTT. It codes for CASSIAYDTEAFF. Looking up the rest from reference TRBV19 and TRBJ1-1 gives the full variable domain: DGGITQSPKYLFRKEGQNVTLSCEQNLNHDAMYWYRQDPGQGLRLIYYSQIVNDFQKGDIAEGYSVSREKKESFPLTVTSAQKNPTAFYLCASSIAYDTEAFFGQGTRLTVV.

This clone was seen a handful of times. V usage is TRBV6-1 and J usage is TRBJ2-5; D is perhaps TRBD1 or TRBD2 (6 bases each). Germline values: CDR1 MNHNS, CDR2 SASEGT. The CDR3 consists of 13 residues. V was cut by 6 bases and J by 5 bases, with 13 bases left in between. Here the CDR3 reads CASRRGEWETQYF. DNA for the CDR3: TGTGCCAGCAGGAGGGGGGAATGGGAGACCCAGTACTTC.

This clone was seen only a few times. V gene TRBV7-2 combines with J gene TRBJ2-2; D perhaps matches TRBD2 (6 bases). V gave up 10 bases and J gave up 0 bases, with 12 bases separating them. Germline loops: CDR1 SGHTA, CDR2 FQGNSA. The CDR3 runs to 14 residues. CDR3 loop: CAKGTLTNTGELFF. CDR3 in DNA: TGTGCCAAAGGGACTCTAACGAACACCGGGGAGCTGTTTTTT.

This chain connects TRBV30 to TRBJ1-5; 9 bases align to TRBD1. This CDR3 is built from 11 residues. V was pared by 2 bases and J by 15 bases, with 5 bases of the junction left unmatched. CDR1 GTSNPN and CDR2 SVGIG come from the germline V gene (reference sequence). The CDR3 nucleotides read TGTGCCTGGAGTACAGGGGGCTGGTTGCATTTT. Translation: CAWSTGGWLHF.

The chain joins TRBV9 to TRBJ2-7; D is unclear. Trimming pared 4 bases from V and 1 base from J, leaving 12 bases between. Germline CDR1 is SGDLS and CDR2 is YYNGEE. This CDR3 comprises 14 residues. In DNA form, the CDR3 reads TGTGCCAGCAGCCCAGCTTTGGTTTCCTACGAGCAGTACTTC. It yields the protein CASSPALVSYEQYF.

A note on this clone: This may stem from a read error, because a much larger clone lies one nucleotide away. As the CDR3 is not closed by the conserved phenylalanine or tryptophan, this likely results from a read error. The J gene is TRBJ2-7, the V gene TRBV6-2 or TRBV6-3; 8 nucleotides line up with TRBD1. The germline gives CDR1 MNHEY, CDR2 SVGEGT. The CDR3 has 17 residues. V was clipped by 0 bases and J by 3 bases; unmatched bases: 10. The CDR3 protein is CASSYSKASQGGYEQYL. CDR3 bases: TGTGCCAGCAGTTACTCGAAAGCTTCACAGGGGGGCTACGAGCAGTACCTC.

The rearrangement uses TRBV5-1 and TRBJ1-2; the match to TRBD1 covers 7 bases. Unmatched junction bases numbered 11, after V lost 4 bases and J lost 8 bases. Germline CDR1 is SGHRS and CDR2 is YFSETQ. This CDR3 is 14 amino acids long. The CDR3 sequence: CASSVDPGQRGYTF. The CDR3 DNA reads TGCGCCAGCAGCGTCGATCCGGGACAGAGGGGCTACACCTTC.

V gene TRBV4-2 combines with J gene TRBJ2-7, with TRBD1 matching 7 bases. Losses at the gene ends were 3 bases for V and 5 bases for J; bases not matched to a gene: 16. CDR1 and CDR2 (germline): LGHNA, YNFKEQ. CDR3 length: 17 amino acids. CDR3 protein: CASSHTGASIPRDEQYF. The CDR3 nucleotides read TGTGCCAGCAGCCACACAGGGGCCAGTATACCCAGGGACGAGCAGTACTTC.

The chain recombines TRBV24-1 with TRBJ2-3; possible D gene TRBD1, 6 bases. This CDR3 is built from 16 residues. Trimming left V 8 bases short and J 0 bases short, with 17 bases between. CDR1 and CDR2 (germline): KGHDR, SFDVKD. The CDR3, as DNA: TGTGCCACCACCTGGCCTAGGGGGTCTAGCACAGATACGCAGTATTTT. This sequence encodes CATTWPRGSSTDTQYF.